This passage covers 4 T cell receptor delta chains from one sample sequenced in a study of γδ T cells in repeated Plasmodium falciparum infection. Vgamma9/Vdelta2+ and Vdelta2-negative gammadelta T cells were flow-sorted from PBMC for bulk sequencing. TCRdb re-analyzed the multiplex PCR reads via CATT. The sample contains 85,000 to 95,000 delta-chain clones, more than 1.4% of which appear only once. Sequencing used gamma-delta T cells from blood. Source of these receptors: a pool of human donors (malaria-infected and uninfected, not separated).

Comment on this clone: This likely traces to a read error, being one base from a far larger clone. Other DNA sequences in this specimen translate into the identical CDR3. The chain is built from TRDV2 and TRDJ1, with D possibly being TRDD3 (6 bases). The J gene, not given by TCRdb, was assigned here from a germline match of the nucleotide sequence. This CDR3 has 17 residues. Germline assignment: CDR1 GEAIGNYY and CDR2 EKD. DNA of the CDR3: TGTGCCTGTGACACCGTGGGGGTTACTCTGTACACCGACAAACTCATCTTT. Amino acids: CACDTVGVTLYTDKLIF.

This clone was seen only a few times. The TCRdb protein comes from a much larger clone and disagrees with this DNA's translation at residue 13, likely due to a read error; the protein given here is derived from the DNA. This chain links TRDV1 with TRDJ1; TRDD3 aligns across 12 bases. The J gene is not listed in TCRdb, so it was assigned here from a DNA match to germline. CDR3 length equals 24 residues. V shed 1 base and J 0 bases; nucleotides not matched to a gene: 24. Germline V CDR1 and CDR2: TSWWSYY, QGS. CDR3: CALGERSLLRVLSWGIRYTDKLIF. In nucleotides, the CDR3 is TGTGCTCTTGGGGAACGGTCCCTCCTTAGGGTACTTAGCTGGGGGATACGGTACACCGATAAACTCATCTTT.

This clone was detected ten times or more. TCRdb assigns this DNA the protein of a much larger clone, which departs from its translation at residue 3; this likely reflects a read error, and the protein shown comes from translating the DNA. The chain couples TRDV2 to TRDJ2; TRDD3 matches at 10 bases. The CDR3 loop spans 14 amino acids. CDR1 and CDR2 (germline): GEAIGNYY, EKD. For the CDR3, the DNA is TGTGCCTGGGACATACTGGGGGATACAGCACAACTCTTCTTT. Its translation: CAWDILGDTAQLFF.

This clone was found many times. The chain carries TRDV1 and TRDJ1; 7 bases are a match to TRDD3. Trimming removed 0 bases from V and 4 bases from J; junction bases left unmatched: 17. CDR3 length: 19 amino acids. Germline CDR1 reads TSWWSYY; CDR2 reads QGS. CDR3 DNA: TGTGCTCTTGGGGAACTGGGGGATTTGGGAGCGGTACTTGGCGATAAACTCATCTTT. Amino acid sequence: CALGELGDLGAVLGDKLIF.